This record covers a single TCR beta chain. Its antigen is undetermined. The germline gives CDR1 MNHEY, CDR2 SVGAGI. V lost 6 bases to trimming and J lost 15 bases; unmatched junction nucleotides: 17. The CDR3 covers 15 residues. These data are taken from a study of shared clonotypes between healthy human individuals. The protocol was immunoSEQ multiplex PCR, while the TCRdb copy is restricted to in-frame clones and leaves out a portion. The sample has around 1.6 million clones, around 98% seen once. Points from the study as a whole: Sequencing of the sorted subsets was shown by rarefaction to be incomplete despite large depth.

The origin of this receptor is a man aged 30-40 years in good health. The chain has TRBV6-5 and TRBJ2-4; 10 bases are shared with TRBD1. The source material was naive CD4+ T cells sorted from blood. The subset: CD45RA+ positively selected. CDR3 protein: CASRSPGQGNLGVYF. CDR3 in DNA: TGTGCCAGCAGGTCCCCGGGACAGGGGAACTTGGGGGTGTACTTC.